This T cell receptor beta chain originates from a study of T cell responses to AZD1222 COVID-19 vaccine (dated by TCRdb to about 2021). A note on the overall study: TCR sequencing was performed for 233 trial participants, of whom 207 were given two doses of AZD1222 and around 25 were given two doses of MenACWY control vaccine. Trial participants were enrolled into age subgroups of 18-55, 56-69 and 70-plus years, which contained 148, 28 and 57 TCR-sequenced participants, respectively.

General findings and caveats noted by the study authors: Vaccine-associated CD4 TCRs spanned the whole spike protein, with dominant responses in regions 160-218 and 743-854. A significant rise in spike-specific TCR breadth and depth was observed after two AZD1222 doses relative to day 0 and relative to MenACWY recipients. Because no samples from the day 14 peak response were available, repertoires could be characterized only after the peak T cell response. Most participants were white British and females outnumbered males, and the authors suggested that clonal diversity may have been underestimated. Conclusions about previously exposed vaccinees are limited because only five or six AZD1222 recipients were SARS-CoV-2 seropositive at baseline. Reportedly, almost half of the unique spike-specific TCRs recognized epitopes lying outside the regions that are mutated in the B.1.351 and B.1.1.7 variants. In the small 56-69-year group, the increase in depth fell short of significance, most likely because of low power.

The sample's time point label, in plain terms: about 28 days (+/-7) after the second vaccine dose. AZD1222 recipients with second doses at about 4 weeks or about 12 weeks were pooled, because spike-specific TCR depth and breadth did not differ between schedules. Samples from vaccinated people were obtained from the UK trials COV001 and COV002, which included a single-blind randomized controlled phase 2/3 trial of AZD1222 (ChAdOx1 nCoV-19) in healthy adults. Trial participant PBMC samples were collected at day 0 and day 28 after the second dose for TCRbeta chain sequencing. As encoded in the germline V gene, CDR1 is SNHLY while CDR2 is FYNNEI. Taken from cysteine to phenylalanine, the CDR3 has 12 residues. Just the 36-base CDR3 DNA is kept, in frame starting at base 1. V gives up 8 bases and J gives up 8 bases, and the segment between their germline ends measures 12 bases. The CDR3 regions of human TCRbeta chains were analyzed by immunosequencing. In the source study's methods: TCRs in the repertoires were matched against a reference library of SARS-CoV-2-specific TCRs that had been generated with the MIRA antigen-specificity platform. Breadth was defined as the fraction of unique TCRs that were SARS-CoV-2-associated. Depth was defined as the fraction of total T cells that were SARS-CoV-2-associated. Using the MIRA data, each spike-specific TCR was mapped to the spike region that the TCR reacts to and placed in a CD4 or CD8 class. Log10-transformed breadth and depth values were compared by one-way ANOVA with Sidak's multiple comparisons tests. TCRdb limited this immuneACCESS table to in-frame rearrangements with V and J called. A share of clones is missing; checked studies link under half to unresolved V genes, and the rest is unexplained. That table is the source of V, J and clone size, and D and trimming were worked out from the DNA. The sample table holds some 130,000 clones, of which approximately 95% were seen once. 6.5% to 8% of the sample rests with the top ten.

About this clone itself: The target of this receptor is not known. No base qualities exist here, and no much larger clone lies one base off it.

The clonotype originates from an adult who received the AZD1222 COVID-19 vaccine. The chain uses TRBV2 and TRBJ1-4, with an unclear D gene assignment. Sequences were derived from peripheral blood, sampled 28 days after the second AZD1222 dose. The nucleotides read TGTGCCAGCGACGGAGGTGGGGAAAAACTGTTTTTT. Its translation is CASDGGGEKLFF.